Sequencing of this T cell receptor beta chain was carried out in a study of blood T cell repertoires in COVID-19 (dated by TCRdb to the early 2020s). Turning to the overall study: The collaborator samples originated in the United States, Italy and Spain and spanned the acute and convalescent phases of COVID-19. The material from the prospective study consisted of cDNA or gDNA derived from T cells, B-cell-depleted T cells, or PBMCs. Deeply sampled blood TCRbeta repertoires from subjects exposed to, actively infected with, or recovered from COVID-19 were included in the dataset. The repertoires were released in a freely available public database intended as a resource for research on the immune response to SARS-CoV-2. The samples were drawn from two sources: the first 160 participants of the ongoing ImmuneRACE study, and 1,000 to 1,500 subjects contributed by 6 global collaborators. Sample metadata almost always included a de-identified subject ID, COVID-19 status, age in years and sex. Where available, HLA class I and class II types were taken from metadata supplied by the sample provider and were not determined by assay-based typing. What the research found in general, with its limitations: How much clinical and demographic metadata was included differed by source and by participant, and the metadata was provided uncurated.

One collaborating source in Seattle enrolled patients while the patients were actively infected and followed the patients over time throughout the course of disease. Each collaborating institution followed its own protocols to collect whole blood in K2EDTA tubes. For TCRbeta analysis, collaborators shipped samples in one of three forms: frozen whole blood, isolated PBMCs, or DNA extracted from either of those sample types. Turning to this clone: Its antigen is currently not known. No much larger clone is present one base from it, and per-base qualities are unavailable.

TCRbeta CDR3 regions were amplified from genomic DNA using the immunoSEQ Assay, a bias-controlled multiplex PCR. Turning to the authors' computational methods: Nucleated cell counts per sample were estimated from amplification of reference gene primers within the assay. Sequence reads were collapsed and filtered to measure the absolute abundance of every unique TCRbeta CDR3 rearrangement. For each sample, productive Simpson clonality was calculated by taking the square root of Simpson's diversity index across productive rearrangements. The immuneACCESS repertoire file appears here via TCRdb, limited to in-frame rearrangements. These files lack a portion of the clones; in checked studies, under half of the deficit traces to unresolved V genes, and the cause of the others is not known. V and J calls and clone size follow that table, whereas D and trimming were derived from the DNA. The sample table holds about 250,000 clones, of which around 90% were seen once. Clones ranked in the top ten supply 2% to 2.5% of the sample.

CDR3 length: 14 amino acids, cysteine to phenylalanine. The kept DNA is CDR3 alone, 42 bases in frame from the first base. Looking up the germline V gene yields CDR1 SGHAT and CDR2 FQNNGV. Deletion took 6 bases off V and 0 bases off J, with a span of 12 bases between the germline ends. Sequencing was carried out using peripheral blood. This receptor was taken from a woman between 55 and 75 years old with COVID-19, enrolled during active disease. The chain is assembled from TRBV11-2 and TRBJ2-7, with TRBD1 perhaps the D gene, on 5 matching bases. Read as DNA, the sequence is TGTGCCAGCAGATCCAGGGTAAGCTCCTACGAGCAGTACTTC. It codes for CASRSRVSSYEQYF.